These T cell receptor beta chains were read from a single sample in a study of PD-L1 blockade in urothelial cancer. Here immunoSEQ multiplex PCR was the method, and the copy in TCRdb shows in-frame clones only, minus some. The table has roughly 120,000 clones, approximately 90% seen once. This sample comprised PBMCs, obtained around atezolizumab (anti-PD-L1) treatment. The receptors stem from a man aged 55 to 70 with urothelial cancer. Both conserved end residues are part of each CDR3. The D gene is left open where the match is weak. The size entry is marked missing in some rows and otherwise reads once, few, many or a size class.

V gene	J gene	D gene	clone size	CDR3 protein	CDR3 DNA
TRBV19	TRBJ1-2	NA	once	CASSIPGVVYGYTF	TGTGCCAGTAGTATCCCCGGGGTAGTCTATGGCTACACCTTC
TRBV27	TRBJ2-1	NA	NA	CASSFLSTGTYNEQFF	TGTGCCAGCAGTTTCCTGAGCACAGGCACATACAATGAGCAGTTCTTC
TRBV4-3	TRBJ1-6	TRBD1	NA	CARRTGQPNSPLHF	TGCGCCAGGAGGACGGGACAGCCTAATTCACCCCTCCACTTT
TRBV28	TRBJ1-6	NA	NA	CASRRGSMNNSPLHF	TGTGCCAGCAGAAGGGGCAGCATGAACAATTCACCCCTCCACTTT
TRBV7-9	TRBJ2-7	TRBD1	NA	CASSRQGSSYEQYF	TGTGCCAGCAGCCGACAGGGGTCTTCCTACGAGCAGTACTTC
TRBV27	TRBJ2-3	TRBD1	NA	CASSPGTGPTDTQYF	TGTGCCAGCAGCCCCGGGACAGGACCAACAGATACGCAGTATTTT
TRBV11-1	TRBJ1-1	TRBD1	NA	CASSTPGAGGYTEAFF	TGTGCCAGCAGCACCCCGGGGGCAGGGGGGTACACTGAAGCTTTCTTT
TRBV7-2	TRBJ2-5	TRBD2	NA	CASSGETSLQETQYF	TGTGCCAGCAGCGGGGAGACTAGCCTACAAGAGACCCAGTACTTC
TRBV28	TRBJ2-7	NA	NA	CASSRDRTPSYEQYF	TGTGCCAGCAGCCGCGACAGAACGCCTTCCTACGAGCAGTACTTC
TRBV5-1	TRBJ1-2	NA	NA	CASSLSTASYGYTF	TGCGCCAGCAGCTTATCGACAGCCTCCTATGGCTACACCTTC
TRBV30	TRBJ1-2	NA	NA	CAWSVASGYTF	TGTGCCTGGAGTGTGGCATCTGGCTACACCTTC
TRBV28	TRBJ2-7	NA	NA	CASDRDRGSGRRREQYF	TGTGCCAGCGACCGGGACAGGGGTAGCGGGAGGAGAAGGGAGCAGTACTTC
TRBV6-1	TRBJ2-2	NA	NA	CASREAGANTGELFF	TGTGCCAGCAGGGAGGCAGGGGCGAACACCGGGGAGCTGTTTTTT
TRBV12-5	TRBJ2-5	NA	NA	CASGPGVGPSGETQYF	TGTGCTAGTGGTCCCGGGGTGGGCCCCTCCGGGGAGACCCAGTACTTC
TRBV5-1	TRBJ1-2	TRBD1	NA	CASSSQGQGAQYGGYTF	TGCGCCAGCAGCTCCCAAGGACAGGGGGCGCAGTATGGTGGCTACACCTTC
TRBV2	TRBJ2-5	NA	NA	CASSEGQYQETQYF	TGTGCCAGCAGTGAAGGGCAATACCAAGAGACCCAGTACTTC
TRBV28	TRBJ1-5	TRBD1	NA	CASSLPGTGFSTQHF	TGTGCCAGCAGTTTACCCGGGACAGGGTTCAGCACCCAGCATTTT
TRBV18	TRBJ2-7	NA	NA	CASSPPGHYEQYF	TGTGCCAGCTCACCACCGGGGCACTACGAGCAGTACTTC
TRBV19	TRBJ1-3	NA	NA	CASSTDSLANTIYF	TGTGCCAGTAGTACGGACAGCCTTGCAAACACCATATATTTT
TRBV9	TRBJ2-5	NA	NA	CASSVDREETQYF	TGTGCCAGCAGCGTAGACAGGGAAGAGACCCAGTACTTC
TRBV5-1	TRBJ2-7	NA	NA	CASRAGNGILLDYEQYF	TGCGCCAGCAGGGCAGGGAATGGGATCCTTCTTGACTACGAGCAGTACTTC
TRBV5-6	TRBJ2-1	TRBD1	few	CASSSVSPGQGRNEQFF	TGTGCCAGCAGCTCCGTATCTCCGGGACAGGGGCGCAATGAGCAGTTCTTC
TRBV11-3	TRBJ2-7	NA	NA	CASSLVSGGSEQYF	TGTGCCAGCAGCTTAGTCAGTGGGGGGTCCGAGCAGTACTTC
TRBV11-2	TRBJ1-2	NA	NA	CASSLEGGGYTF	TGTGCCAGCAGCTTAGAAGGGGGAGGCTACACCTTC
TRBV5-1	TRBJ1-6	TRBD1	NA	CASSRGTDYNSPLHF	TGCGCCAGCAGCCGGGGGACAGACTATAATTCACCCCTCCACTTT
TRBV6-6	TRBJ2-3	TRBD1	NA	CASRPGQGPVTDTQYF	TGTGCCAGCAGGCCCGGACAGGGGCCTGTCACAGATACGCAGTATTTT